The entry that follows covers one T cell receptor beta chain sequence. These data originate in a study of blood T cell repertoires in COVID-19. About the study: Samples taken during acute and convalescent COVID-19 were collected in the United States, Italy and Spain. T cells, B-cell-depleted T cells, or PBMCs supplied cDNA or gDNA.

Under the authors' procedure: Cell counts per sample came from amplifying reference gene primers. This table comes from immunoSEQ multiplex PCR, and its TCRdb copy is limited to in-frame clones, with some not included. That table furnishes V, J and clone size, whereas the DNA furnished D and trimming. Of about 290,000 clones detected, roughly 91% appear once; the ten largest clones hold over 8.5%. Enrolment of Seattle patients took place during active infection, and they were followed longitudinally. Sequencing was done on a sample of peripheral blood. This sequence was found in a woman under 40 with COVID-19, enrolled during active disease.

In DNA, the CDR3 is TGTGCCAGCAGTCCCGGTGAGACTGAAGCTTTCTTT. Translating it yields CASSPGETEAFF. The rearrangement joins TRBV27 to TRBJ1-1; D not certain. The germline V gene encodes CDR1 MNHEY and CDR2 SMNVEV (reference sequence). This CDR3 has 12 amino acids. Between the trimmed V and J ends, which lost 5 bases and 5 bases, there was a span of 9 bases.